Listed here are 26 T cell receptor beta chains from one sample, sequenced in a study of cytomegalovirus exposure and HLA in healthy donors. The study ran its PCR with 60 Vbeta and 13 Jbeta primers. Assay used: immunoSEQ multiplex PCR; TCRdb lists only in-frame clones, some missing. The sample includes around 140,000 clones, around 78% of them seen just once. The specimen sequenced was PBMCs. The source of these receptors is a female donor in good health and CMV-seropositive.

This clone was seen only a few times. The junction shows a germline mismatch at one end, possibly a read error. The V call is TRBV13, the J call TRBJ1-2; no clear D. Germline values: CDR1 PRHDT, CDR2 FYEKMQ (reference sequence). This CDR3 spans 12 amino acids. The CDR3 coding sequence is TGTGCCAGCAGCTTAGGTCAGTTTCTCCCCCTCTTC. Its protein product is CASSLGQFLPLF. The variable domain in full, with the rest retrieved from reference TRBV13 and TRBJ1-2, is AAGVIQSPRHLIKEKRETATLKCYPIPRHDTVYWYQQGPGQDPQFLISFYEKMQSDKGSIPDRFSAQQFSDYHSELNMSSLELGDSALYFCASSLGQFLPLFGSGTRLTVV.

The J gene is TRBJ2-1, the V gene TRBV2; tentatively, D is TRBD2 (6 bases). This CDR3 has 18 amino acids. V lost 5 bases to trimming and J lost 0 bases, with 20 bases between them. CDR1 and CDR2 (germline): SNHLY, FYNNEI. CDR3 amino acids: CASSSNPLGRSSYNEQFF. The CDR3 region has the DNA TGTGCCAGCAGTTCCAACCCTTTGGGGAGGAGCTCCTACAATGAGCAGTTCTTC.

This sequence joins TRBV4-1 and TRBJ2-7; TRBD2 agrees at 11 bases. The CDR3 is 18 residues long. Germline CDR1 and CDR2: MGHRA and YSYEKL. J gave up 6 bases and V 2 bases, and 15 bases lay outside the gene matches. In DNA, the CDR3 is TGCGCCAGCAGCCAACTATCAGTAAAACTAGCGGGAGTTGGCGAGCAGTACTTC. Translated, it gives CASSQLSVKLAGVGEQYF.

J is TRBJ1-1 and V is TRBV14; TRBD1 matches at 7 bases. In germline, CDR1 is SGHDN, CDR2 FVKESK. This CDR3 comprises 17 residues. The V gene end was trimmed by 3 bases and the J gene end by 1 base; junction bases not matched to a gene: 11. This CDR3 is CASSQAAGGWSNTEAFF. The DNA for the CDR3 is TGTGCCAGCAGCCAGGCCGCAGGGGGTTGGTCGAACACTGAAGCTTTCTTT.

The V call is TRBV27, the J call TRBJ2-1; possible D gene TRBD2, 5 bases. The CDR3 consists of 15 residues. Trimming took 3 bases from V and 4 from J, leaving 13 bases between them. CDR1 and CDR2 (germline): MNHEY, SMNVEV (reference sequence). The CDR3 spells CASSLVKGAYNEQFF. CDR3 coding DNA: TGTGCCAGCAGTTTGGTTAAGGGAGCGTACAATGAGCAGTTCTTC.

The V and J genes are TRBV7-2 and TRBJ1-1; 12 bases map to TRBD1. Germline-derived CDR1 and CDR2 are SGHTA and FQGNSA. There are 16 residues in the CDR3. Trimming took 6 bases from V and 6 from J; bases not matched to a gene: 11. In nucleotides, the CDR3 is TGTGCCAGCAGAGTCCAGTCCGGGACAGGGGGCTCTGAAGCTTTCTTT. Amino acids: CASRVQSGTGGSEAFF.

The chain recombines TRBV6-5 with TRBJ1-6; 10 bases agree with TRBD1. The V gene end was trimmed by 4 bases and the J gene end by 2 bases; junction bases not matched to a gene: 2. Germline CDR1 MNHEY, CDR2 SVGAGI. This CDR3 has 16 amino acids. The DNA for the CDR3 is TGTGCCAGCAGTTTGGGACAGGGGACCTATAATTCACCCCTCCACTTT. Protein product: CASSLGQGTYNSPLHF.

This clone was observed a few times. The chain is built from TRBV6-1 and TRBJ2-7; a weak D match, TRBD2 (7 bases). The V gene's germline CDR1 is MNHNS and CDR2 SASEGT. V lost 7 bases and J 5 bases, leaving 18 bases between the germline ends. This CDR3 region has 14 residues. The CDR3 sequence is CASTEGGVSNEQYF. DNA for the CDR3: TGTGCCAGCACCGAAGGGGGGGTAAGCAACGAGCAGTACTTC.

In nucleotides, the CDR3 is TGTGCCACCAGCAGGGGACAGGGGTCTAACTATGGCTACACCTTC. Translated: CATSRGQGSNYGYTF. The chain couples TRBV15 to TRBJ1-2, with 10 bases that match TRBD1. The CDR3 contains 15 residues. Per germline, CDR1 LNHNV and CDR2 YYDKDF (reference sequence). With V trimmed by 3 bases and J by 0 bases, 1 base remained unmatched.

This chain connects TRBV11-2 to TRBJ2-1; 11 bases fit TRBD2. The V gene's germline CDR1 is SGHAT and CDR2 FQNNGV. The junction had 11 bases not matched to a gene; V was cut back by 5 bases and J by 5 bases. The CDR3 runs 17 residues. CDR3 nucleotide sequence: TGTGCCAGCAGCCAACTCATAGCGGGGGGGAGGGACAATGAGCAGTTCTTC. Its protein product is CASSQLIAGGRDNEQFF.

Here the CDR3 DNA reads TGTGCCAGCAACAATTACAGGGAAGGGGGCAATCAGCCCCAGCATTTT. Translating gives CASNNYREGGNQPQHF. This sequence joins TRBV5-6 and TRBJ1-5; tentatively, D is TRBD1 (6 bases). Trimming stripped 6 bases from V and 2 bases from J, with 18 bases between. Germline V gives CDR1 SGHDT, CDR2 YYEEEE. This CDR3 spans 16 amino acids.

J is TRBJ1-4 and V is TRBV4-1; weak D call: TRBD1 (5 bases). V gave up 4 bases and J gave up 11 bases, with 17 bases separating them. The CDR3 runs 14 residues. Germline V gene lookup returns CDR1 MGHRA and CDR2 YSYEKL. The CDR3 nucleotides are TGCGCCAGCAGCCGTGGGGGGGTCGAAGGGAAACTGTTTTTT. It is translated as CASSRGGVEGKLFF.

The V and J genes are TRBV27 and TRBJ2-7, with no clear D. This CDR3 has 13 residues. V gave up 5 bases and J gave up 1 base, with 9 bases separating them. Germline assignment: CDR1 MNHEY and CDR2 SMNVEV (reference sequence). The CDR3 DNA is TGTGCCAGCAGTGCTGAGGTTTCCTACGAGCAGTACTTC. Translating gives CASSAEVSYEQYF.

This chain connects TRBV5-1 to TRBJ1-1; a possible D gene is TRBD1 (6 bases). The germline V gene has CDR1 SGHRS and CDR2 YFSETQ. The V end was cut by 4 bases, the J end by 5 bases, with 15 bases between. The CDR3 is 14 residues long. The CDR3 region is CASSMQGWGTEAFF. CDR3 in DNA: TGCGCCAGCAGCATGCAGGGGTGGGGTACTGAAGCTTTCTTT.

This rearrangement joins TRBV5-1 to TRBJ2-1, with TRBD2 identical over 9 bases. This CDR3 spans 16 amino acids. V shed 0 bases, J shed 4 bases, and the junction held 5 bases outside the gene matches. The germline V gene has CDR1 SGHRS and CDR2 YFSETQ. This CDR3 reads CASSLGAGGRYNEQFF. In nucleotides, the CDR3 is TGCGCCAGCAGCTTGGGAGCGGGGGGCCGTTACAATGAGCAGTTCTTC.

The CDR3 bases are TGTGCCAGCAGCTTGATCGGGTACAATGAGCAGTTCTTC. It specifies CASSLIGYNEQFF. V and J are TRBV5-5 and TRBJ2-1; no clear D. Germline V gene data show CDR1 as SGHKS and CDR2 as YYEKEE (reference sequence). The CDR3 length is 13 residues. V was clipped by 1 base and J by 4 bases, with 6 bases between them.

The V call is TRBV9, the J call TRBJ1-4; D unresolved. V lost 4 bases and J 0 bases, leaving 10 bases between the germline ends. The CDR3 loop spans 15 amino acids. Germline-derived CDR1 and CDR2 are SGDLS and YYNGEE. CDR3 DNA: TGTGCCAGCAGCCCCAGTGCCGCAACTAATGAAAAACTGTTTTTT. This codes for CASSPSAATNEKLFF.

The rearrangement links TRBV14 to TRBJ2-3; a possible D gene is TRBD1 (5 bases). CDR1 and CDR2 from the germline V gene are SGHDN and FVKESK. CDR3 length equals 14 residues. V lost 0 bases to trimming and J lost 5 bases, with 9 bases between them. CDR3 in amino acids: CASSQERRGDTQYF. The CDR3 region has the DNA TGTGCCAGCAGCCAAGAAAGAAGGGGAGATACGCAGTATTTT.

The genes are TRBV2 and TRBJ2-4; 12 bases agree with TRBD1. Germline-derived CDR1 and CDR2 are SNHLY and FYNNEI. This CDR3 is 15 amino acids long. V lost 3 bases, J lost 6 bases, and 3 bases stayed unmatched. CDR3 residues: CASSEGQGARNIQYF. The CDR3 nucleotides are TGTGCCAGCAGTGAGGGACAGGGGGCGCGAAACATTCAGTACTTC.

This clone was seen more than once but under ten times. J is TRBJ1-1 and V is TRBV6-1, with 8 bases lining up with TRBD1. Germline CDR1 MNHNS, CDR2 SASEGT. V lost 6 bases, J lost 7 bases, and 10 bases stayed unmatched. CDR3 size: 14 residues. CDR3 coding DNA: TGTGCCAGCAGAGATCCGGGACAGGTTATTGAAGCTTTCTTT. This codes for CASRDPGQVIEAFF.

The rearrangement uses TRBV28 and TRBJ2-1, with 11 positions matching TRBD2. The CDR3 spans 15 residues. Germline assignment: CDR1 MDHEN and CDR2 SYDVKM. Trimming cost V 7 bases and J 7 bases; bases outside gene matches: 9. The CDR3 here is CASIPLAGAVNEQFF. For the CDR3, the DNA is TGTGCCAGCATCCCACTAGCGGGGGCCGTGAATGAGCAGTTCTTC.

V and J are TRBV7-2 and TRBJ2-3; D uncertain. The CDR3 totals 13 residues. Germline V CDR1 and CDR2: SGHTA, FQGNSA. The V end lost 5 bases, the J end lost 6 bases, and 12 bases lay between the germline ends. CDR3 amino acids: CASSPGVADTQYF. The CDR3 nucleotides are TGTGCCAGCAGCCCTGGAGTGGCGGATACGCAGTATTTT.

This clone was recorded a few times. This chain's CDR3 is CAWSRTGPNYGYTF. CDR3 DNA sequence: TGTGCCTGGAGTAGGACAGGGCCTAACTATGGCTACACCTTC. This sequence joins TRBV30 and TRBJ1-2; TRBD1 matches at 8 bases. The CDR3 has 14 amino acids. J was trimmed by 0 bases and V by 2 bases; bases with no gene match: 2. The germline gives CDR1 GTSNPN, CDR2 SVGIG (reference sequence).

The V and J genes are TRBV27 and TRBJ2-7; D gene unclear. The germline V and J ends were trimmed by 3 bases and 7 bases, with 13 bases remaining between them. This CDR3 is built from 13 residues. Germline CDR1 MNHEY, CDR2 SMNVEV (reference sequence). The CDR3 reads CASSFSGNREQYF. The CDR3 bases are TGTGCCAGCAGTTTCTCAGGCAATAGGGAGCAGTACTTC.

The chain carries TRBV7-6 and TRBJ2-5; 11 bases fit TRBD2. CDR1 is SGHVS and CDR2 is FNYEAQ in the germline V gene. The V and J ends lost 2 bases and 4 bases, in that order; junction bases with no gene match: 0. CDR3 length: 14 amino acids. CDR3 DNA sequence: TGTGCCAGCAGCTTAACTAGCGGGGGAGAGACCCAGTACTTC. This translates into CASSLTSGGETQYF.

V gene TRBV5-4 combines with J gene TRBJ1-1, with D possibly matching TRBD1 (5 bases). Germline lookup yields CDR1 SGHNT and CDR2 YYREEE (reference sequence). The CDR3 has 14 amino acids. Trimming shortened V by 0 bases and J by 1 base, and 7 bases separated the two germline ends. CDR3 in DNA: TGTGCCAGCAGCTTGGTAGGGGAGAACACTGAAGCTTTCTTT. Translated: CASSLVGENTEAFF.